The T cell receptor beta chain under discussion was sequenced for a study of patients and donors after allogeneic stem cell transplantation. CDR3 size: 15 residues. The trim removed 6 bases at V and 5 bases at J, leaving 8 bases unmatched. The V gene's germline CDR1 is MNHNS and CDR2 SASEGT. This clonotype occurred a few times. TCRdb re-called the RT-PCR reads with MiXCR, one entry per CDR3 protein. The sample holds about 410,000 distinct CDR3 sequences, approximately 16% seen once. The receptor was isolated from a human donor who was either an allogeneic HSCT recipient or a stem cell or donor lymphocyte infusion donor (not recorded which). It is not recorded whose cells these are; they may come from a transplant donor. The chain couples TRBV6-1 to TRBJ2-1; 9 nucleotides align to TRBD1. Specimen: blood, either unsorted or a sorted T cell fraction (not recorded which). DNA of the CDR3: TGTGCCAGCAGAACGGACAGGGGCGGACACAATGAGCAGTTCTTC. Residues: CASRTDRGGHNEQFF.